Each of the 6 T cell receptor beta chains below was sequenced from the same sample in a study of shared clonotypes between healthy human individuals (dated by TCRdb to the early 2020s). CD8 naive samples were obtained by positive selection for CCR7 among CD45RO-negative cells, yielding a CD45RA+CCR7+ population from which TemRA cells were excluded. The library was obtained by the immunoSEQ multiplex PCR assay. TCRdb holds this immuneACCESS table with in-frame rearrangements only. Some clones are missing; in checked studies, unresolved V genes explain under half, and the rest has no known cause. The sample table lists approximately 2,000,000 clones, 80% to 95% of them with a count of one. The top ten hold about 1.7% of the sample. The sequencing input was naive CD8+ T cells from PBMCs. In the paper's terms, the cell subset or site label means: CD45RA+CCR7+. Every receptor here comes from a man aged 18 to 30 in good health. Some clones in this sample may be carry-over from other donors' samples.

The chain is built from TRBV5-4 and TRBJ2-1; TRBD2 agrees at 10 bases. Looked up from germline, CDR1 is SGHNT and CDR2 is YYREEE (reference sequence). The CDR3 loop spans 15 amino acids. The V gene end was trimmed by 3 bases and the J gene end by 5 bases; junction bases not matched to a gene: 5. The CDR3 sequence: CASSWKLAGDNEQFF. As DNA, the CDR3 is TGTGCCAGCAGCTGGAAGCTAGCGGGAGACAATGAGCAGTTCTTC.

The sample holds one count of this clone. The chain combines TRBV30 with TRBJ1-1, with 7 positions matching TRBD1. Germline assignment: CDR1 GTSNPN and CDR2 SVGIG (reference sequence). This CDR3 has 16 amino acids. Germline trimming cut 5 bases from V and 1 base from J; bases unmatched to any gene: 13. The CDR3 DNA sequence: TGTGCCTGGGGTGGACAGGACCAATCCGAGAACACTGAAGCTTTCTTT. This encodes CAWGGQDQSENTEAFF.

The CDR3 bases are TGTGCCAGCAGTCCTATGGGACAGGGGGATGGCTACACCTTC. Translating it yields CASSPMGQGDGYTF. The chain carries TRBV27 and TRBJ1-2, with TRBD1 matching 11 bases. The length of the CDR3 is 14 residues. The trim removed 5 bases at V and 6 bases at J, leaving 5 bases unmatched. Germline CDR1 and CDR2: MNHEY and SMNVEV (reference sequence).

In the case of this clone: Other nucleotide sequences in the sample specify the same CDR3. This chain uses TRBV19 with TRBJ1-5; D not certain. V shed 0 bases and J shed 4 bases, with 4 bases lying between them. Germline CDR1 LNHDA, CDR2 SQIVND (reference sequence). The CDR3 is made up of 13 amino acids. The CDR3 spells CASSIEGNQPQHF. The DNA for the CDR3 is TGTGCCAGTAGTATAGAAGGAAATCAGCCCCAGCATTTT.

The chain is built from TRBV4-1 and TRBJ1-5; 10 nucleotides line up with TRBD1. The junction had 11 bases not matched to a gene; V was cut back by 2 bases and J by 7 bases. This CDR3 has 17 amino acids. Germline V gives CDR1 MGHRA, CDR2 YSYEKL. CDR3 in amino acids: CASSQRERQGAGQPQHF. CDR3 nucleotides: TGCGCCAGCAGCCAAAGGGAACGACAGGGGGCAGGCCAGCCCCAGCATTTT.

This clone came up once. The chain carries TRBV4-1 and TRBJ2-7; the match to TRBD2 covers 10 bases. Trimming removed 0 bases from V and 5 bases from J; junction bases left unmatched: 16. CDR1 MGHRA and CDR2 YSYEKL come from the germline V gene. The CDR3 totals 19 residues. CDR3: CASSQESAGGRAGTNEQYF. In nucleotides, the CDR3 is TGCGCCAGCAGCCAAGAATCAGCGGGAGGGCGAGCGGGTACAAACGAGCAGTACTTC.